Below, one T cell receptor beta chain is given with its context. Antigen unknown. Use of 60 Vbeta and 13 Jbeta primers characterized the PCR. Produced via immunoSEQ multiplex PCR; TCRdb's table is partial and in-frame only. The data contain approximately 140,000 clones, 77% of them singletons. J gave up 6 bases and V 8 bases, and 8 bases lay outside the gene matches. CDR1 is GTSNPN and CDR2 is SVGIG in the germline V gene (reference sequence). The CDR3 contains 13 residues. These data belong to a study of cytomegalovirus exposure and HLA in healthy donors. Study results and caveats: In a later analysis, a missense DCLRE1C variant was linked to TCR beta V- and J-gene trimming. In a later analysis, parvovirus B19, influenza, CMV and Epstein-Barr virus appeared linked to several top co-occurrence clusters. Many donors shared some public TCRs, even though most TCR sequences were rare.

The sequence derives from a woman aged 50 to 60 in good health and CMV-seronegative. The sample comprised PBMCs. The V and J genes are TRBV30 and TRBJ2-1; 9 bases match TRBD1. Here the CDR3 reads CALDRTGVNEQFF. The CDR3 nucleotides read TGTGCCCTAGATAGGACAGGGGTCAATGAGCAGTTCTTC.